This is a list of T cell receptor beta chains from one sample in a study of OX40 agonist ivuxolimab in advanced cancers. The data were produced by immunoSEQ multiplex PCR, yet TCRdb's version contains in-frame clones alone and is incomplete. The sample has around 70,000 clones, 75% to 90% seen once. The sequenced sample was CD4+ or CD8+ T cells sorted from blood, obtained in a trial of the OX40 agonist ivuxolimab. These receptors all come from an adult with an advanced solid tumor such as melanoma, head and neck, liver or kidney cancer. The CDR3 runs from the conserved cysteine through the conserved F or W. Fields, in order: D gene, V gene, clone size, J gene, CDR3 protein, CDR3 DNA. D genes are given only for firm matches. Clone size, where shown, is once, few, many, or a class for clones that have expanded.

.	TRBV7-6	.	TRBJ2-1	CASSLSSYNEQFF	TGTGCCAGCAGCCTGAGCTCCTACAATGAGCAGTTCTTC
TRBD2	TRBV5-1	.	TRBJ2-7	CASQSGLAGGGDEQYF	TGCGCCAGCCAGTCTGGACTAGCGGGAGGTGGGGACGAGCAGTACTTC
.	TRBV7-8	.	TRBJ2-5	CASSPSPISQYF	TGTGCCAGCAGCCCCAGCCCGATATCCCAGTACTTC
.	TRBV11-3	.	TRBJ2-1	CASSLDIDEQFF	TGTGCCAGCAGCTTAGACATCGATGAGCAGTTCTTC
TRBD2	TRBV7-2	.	TRBJ2-3	CASRLAGTDTQYF	TGTGCCAGCAGACTAGCGGGGACAGATACGCAGTATTTT
TRBD1	TRBV7-3	.	TRBJ2-5	CASSPGQGGEETQYF	TGTGCCAGCAGCCCTGGACAGGGAGGAGAAGAGACCCAGTACTTC
.	TRBV9	.	TRBJ2-1	CASSVDLAHEQFF	TGTGCCAGCAGCGTAGATCTTGCCCATGAGCAGTTCTTC
TRBD1	TRBV19	.	TRBJ2-6	CASSGGTGGFGANVLTF	TGTGCCAGTAGTGGCGGGACAGGGGGCTTTGGGGCCAACGTCCTGACTTTC
.	TRBV7-2	.	TRBJ2-7	CASSLLPTGTYEQYF	TGTGCCAGCAGCCTACTACCGACTGGAACCTACGAGCAGTACTTC
TRBD2	TRBV5-6	.	TRBJ2-3	CASSLVGREADTQYF	TGTGCCAGCAGCTTGGTGGGGCGGGAGGCAGATACGCAGTATTTT
TRBD1	TRBV6-4	.	TRBJ1-1	CASRDSDMNTEAFF	TGTGCCAGTCGGGACAGCGATATGAACACTGAAGCTTTCTTT
TRBD1	TRBV5-1	.	TRBJ2-3	CASSLPGGDTQYF	TGCGCCAGCAGTCTTCCAGGGGGAGATACGCAGTATTTT
TRBD1	TRBV19	.	TRBJ2-1	CASSSGQGTLSNEQFF	TGTGCCAGTAGTTCCGGACAGGGGACTCTGTCGAATGAGCAGTTCTTC
.	TRBV27	.	TRBJ2-1	CASSLWGGEQFF	TGTGCCAGCAGTTTATGGGGGGGCGAGCAGTTCTTC
TRBD2	TRBV18	.	TRBJ2-3	CASSRGSGESDTQYF	TGTGCCAGCTCACGCGGGAGCGGGGAATCAGATACGCAGTATTTT
.	TRBV18	.	TRBJ1-1	CASSPLPGPTEAFF	TGTGCCAGCTCACCACTGCCAGGGCCCACTGAAGCTTTCTTT
TRBD2	TRBV9	few	TRBJ2-1	CASSPSGGLYNEQFF	TGTGCCAGCAGCCCCAGCGGGGGGCTTTACAATGAGCAGTTCTTC
.	TRBV18	.	TRBJ1-1	CASSTTGRDTEAFF	TGTGCCAGCTCAACAACAGGGAGGGACACTGAAGCTTTCTTT
TRBD2	TRBV10-3	.	TRBJ2-2	CATDNERGGPGELFF	TGTGCCACCGATAACGAGCGGGGGGGCCCCGGGGAGCTGTTTTTT
.	TRBV7-3	.	TRBJ2-1	CASSRASPGEQFF	TGTGCCAGCAGCCGGGCCTCCCCCGGGGAGCAGTTCTTC